What follows are 26 T cell receptor beta chains derived from one specimen sequenced in a study of cytomegalovirus exposure and HLA in healthy donors. This PCR relied on a set of 60 Vbeta primers and 13 Jbeta primers. Clones were sequenced by immunoSEQ multiplex PCR, and TCRdb holds only the in-frame ones, with some missing. This table has about 200,000 clones, roughly an eighth appearing once. Sequenced sample: PBMCs. Receptors originate from a man aged 50 to 60 in good health and CMV-seropositive.

This clone was detected a few times. V and J are TRBV6-5 and TRBJ1-1; D remains ambiguous. In germline, CDR1 is MNHEY, CDR2 SVGAGI. Deletions cut 0 bases from V and 7 bases from J, with 6 bases between. This CDR3 is 12 amino acids long. The CDR3 protein is CASSYSPGEAFF. In DNA, the CDR3 is TGTGCCAGCAGTTACTCGCCGGGTGAAGCTTTCTTT.

The table lists this clone with a few counts. The rearrangement links TRBV11-3 to TRBJ1-2; a possible D gene is TRBD1 (6 bases). Germline CDR1 is SGHNT and CDR2 is YENEEA. V was cut by 5 bases and J by 8 bases, with 15 bases left in between. The CDR3 spans 13 residues. The DNA for the CDR3 is TGTGCCAGCAGCCCCTCAGGGGCCCGCGGCTACACCTTC. Translated, it gives CASSPSGARGYTF.

This chain connects TRBV4-3 to TRBJ2-1; 8 nucleotides agree with TRBD2. V trimming: 1 base; J trimming: 9 bases; junction bases outside the gene matches: 11. The CDR3 is made up of 16 amino acids. Germline values: CDR1 LGHNA, CDR2 YSLEER. CDR3 sequence (DNA): TGCGCCAGCAGCCAAGGAATGGGAGCTAGCGGGTTTGAGCAGTTCTTC. It specifies CASSQGMGASGFEQFF.

This clone has a handful of counts. The chain has TRBV6-5 and TRBJ1-5; D possibly corresponds to TRBD1 (5 bases). CDR1 and CDR2 from the germline V gene are MNHEY and SVGAGI. Trimming cost V 5 bases and J 3 bases, with 11 bases left between them. This CDR3 contains 14 residues. CDR3 loop: CASSNRHFNQPQHF. CDR3 in DNA: TGTGCCAGCAGTAACAGGCACTTCAATCAGCCCCAGCATTTT.

The genes are TRBV6-4 and TRBJ2-1; D perhaps matches TRBD1 (5 bases). V lost 8 bases to trimming and J lost 5 bases, with 13 bases between them. The CDR3 loop spans 13 amino acids. Germline V CDR1 and CDR2: MRHNA, SNTAGT. CDR3 loop: CASALQGHNEQFF. The DNA of the CDR3 is TGTGCCAGCGCCCTTCAGGGCCACAATGAGCAGTTCTTC.

This clone was recorded a few times. CDR3 in amino acids: CASSIAGQETQYF. The CDR3 DNA reads as TGTGCCAGCTCAATAGCGGGGCAAGAGACCCAGTACTTC. The chain uses TRBV5-6 and TRBJ2-5; 8 bases are a match to TRBD2. CDR3 size: 13 residues. Germline V gene data show CDR1 as SGHDT and CDR2 as YYEEEE. V shed 7 bases, J shed 2 bases, and the junction held 4 bases outside the gene matches.

The table lists this clone with a few counts. The rearrangement uses TRBV20-1 and TRBJ2-3; D is unresolved. The ends were cut back, 3 bases at V and 4 bases at J, with 5 bases in the middle. This CDR3 is 11 amino acids long. Germline V lookup: CDR1 DFQATT, CDR2 SNEGSKA (reference sequence). The CDR3 bases are TGCAGTGCTAGTTACTCAGATACGCAGTATTTT. Translation gives CSASYSDTQYF.

The chain combines TRBV2 with TRBJ1-1; D gene unclear. The CDR3 totals 12 residues. CDR1 SNHLY and CDR2 FYNNEI come from the germline V gene. V lost 5 bases to trimming and J lost 1 base, with 5 bases between them. The CDR3 reads CASSQENTEAFF. CDR3 coding DNA: TGTGCCAGCAGTCAGGAGAACACTGAAGCTTTCTTT.

The DNA of the CDR3 is TGCGCCAGCAGCCTGGATTTGGGCTTGAGTGATGGCTACACCTTC. Its protein is CASSLDLGLSDGYTF. V gene TRBV5-1 combines with J gene TRBJ1-2; D remains unclear. The CDR3 sequence is 15 residues long. Trimming stripped 4 bases from V and 6 bases from J, with 19 bases between. In germline, CDR1 is SGHRS, CDR2 YFSETQ. The complete variable domain, with remaining parts taken from reference TRBV5-1 and TRBJ1-2, reads KAGVTQTPRYLIKTRGQQVTLSCSPISGHRSVSWYQQTPGQGLQFLFEYFSETQRNKGNFPGRFSGRQFSNSRSEMNVSTLELGDSALYLCASSLDLGLSDGYTFGSGTRLTVV.

The rearrangement links TRBV4-1 to TRBJ2-2; a possible D gene is TRBD1 (5 bases). CDR1 is MGHRA and CDR2 is YSYEKL in the germline V gene. Trimming shortened V by 1 base and J by 1 base, and 7 bases separated the two germline ends. The length of the CDR3 is 15 residues. Here the CDR3 reads CASSQVDRNTGELFF. Written as DNA, the CDR3 is TGCGCCAGCAGCCAAGTTGACAGGAACACCGGGGAGCTGTTTTTT.

Turning to this clone: Germline is not matched at one junction end, which may reflect a read error. This chain joins TRBV4-2 and TRBJ2-5; 15 bases are shared with TRBD2. Per the germline V gene, CDR1 is LGHNA and CDR2 is YNFKEQ. This CDR3 region has 17 residues. The CDR3: CASSQEAGLAGGETQYF. In DNA, the CDR3 is TGTGCCAGCAGTCAAGAAGCGGGACTAGCGGGGGGAGAGACCCAGTACTTC.

This clone has a handful of counts. The V call is TRBV7-8, the J call TRBJ2-3; the match to TRBD1 covers 9 bases. The CDR3 spans 13 residues. Looked up from germline, CDR1 is SGHVS and CDR2 is FQNEAQ. The V segment lost 6 bases and the J segment 5 bases; nucleotides outside the gene matches: 3. As DNA, the CDR3 is TGTGCCAGCAGGGACAGGGGCAGAGATACGCAGTATTTT. The encoded protein is CASRDRGRDTQYF. Filled out from reference TRBV7-8 and TRBJ2-3, the complete variable domain reads GAGVSQSPRYKVAKRGQDVALRCDPISGHVSLFWYQQALGQGPEFLTYFQNEAQLDKSGLPSDRFFAERPEGSVSTLKIQRTQQEDSAVYLCASRDRGRDTQYFGPGTRLTVL.

The chain combines TRBV4-3 with TRBJ1-2, with 9 bases that match TRBD1. The CDR3 is 14 amino acids. V was clipped by 5 bases and J by 4 bases; unmatched bases: 5. Germline CDR1 is LGHNA and CDR2 is YSLEER. The DNA of the CDR3 is TGCGCCAGCAGCGCGGACAGGGGTGGCTATGGCTACACCTTC. It encodes CASSADRGGYGYTF.

The chain has TRBV5-1 and TRBJ1-1; 9 bases agree with TRBD1. With V trimmed by 6 bases and J by 1 base, 16 bases remained unmatched. The CDR3 runs 18 residues. The germline CDR1 and CDR2 sequences are SGHRS and YFSETQ. CDR3 region: CASTNTRDRDGGNTEAFF. As DNA, the CDR3 is TGCGCCAGCACCAATACCCGGGACAGGGATGGAGGGAACACTGAAGCTTTCTTT.

The V call is TRBV5-1, the J call TRBJ1-2, with TRBD1 matching over 10 bases. CDR3 length: 15 amino acids. Unmatched junction bases numbered 7, after V lost 3 bases and J lost 5 bases. CDR1 SGHRS and CDR2 YFSETQ come from the germline V gene. CDR3 protein: CASSSDPGQGYGYTF. In DNA, the CDR3 is TGCGCCAGCAGCTCTGACCCGGGACAGGGGTATGGCTACACCTTC.

This clone occurred a few times. The chain carries TRBV9 and TRBJ1-1, with D unresolved. The V gene lost 0 bases and the J gene lost 8 bases, with 11 bases spanning the gap. Germline loops: CDR1 SGDLS, CDR2 YYNGEE. This CDR3 region has 13 residues. The CDR3 nucleotides are TGTGCCAGCAGCGTAGCCCCGTCGGTGGAAGCTTTCTTT. Translation: CASSVAPSVEAFF.

The chain has TRBV7-8 and TRBJ1-2; D is unclear. Germline V CDR1 and CDR2: SGHVS, FQNEAQ. The CDR3 length is 12 residues. The V and J ends lost 1 base and 12 bases respectively, with 12 bases between them. Here the CDR3 reads CASSLVHEGNTF. The CDR3 DNA sequence: TGTGCCAGCAGCTTAGTGCACGAGGGAAACACCTTC.

This clone appeared a few times. The chain carries TRBV5-1 and TRBJ2-4; TRBD2 might be the D (5 bases). Germline CDR1 is SGHRS and CDR2 is YFSETQ. The V end was cut by 0 bases, the J end by 0 bases, with 16 bases between. This CDR3 has 18 residues. CDR3 bases: TGCGCCAGCAGCTTGGGGGTCGGCGGGTTCGGAGCCAAAAACATTCAGTACTTC. Its translation is CASSLGVGGFGAKNIQYF.

This clone was counted only a few times. The chain couples TRBV7-8 to TRBJ2-7; 9 nucleotides line up with TRBD1. The CDR3 contains 15 residues. Germline V gene sequence: CDR1 SGHVS, CDR2 FQNEAQ. The junction had 5 bases not matched to a gene; V was cut back by 4 bases and J by 1 base. DNA of the CDR3: TGTGCCAGCAGCTATCGGACAGGGGATTCCTACGAGCAGTACGTC. It is translated as CASSYRTGDSYEQYV.

This clone was counted between two and nine times. The V and J genes are TRBV9 and TRBJ2-5; 9 nucleotides agree with TRBD2. The CDR3 runs to 15 residues. Germline lookup yields CDR1 SGDLS and CDR2 YYNGEE. V lost 1 base to trimming and J lost 5 bases; unmatched junction nucleotides: 6. The DNA for the CDR3 is TGTGCCAGCAGCGTAACCGGACTAGCGTACGAGACCCAGTACTTC. Encoded protein: CASSVTGLAYETQYF.

The gene calls are TRBV4-3 and TRBJ1-3; no clear D. The ends were cut back, 0 bases at V and 2 bases at J, with 11 bases in the middle. CDR3 length: 16 amino acids. CDR1 is LGHNA and CDR2 is YSLEER in the germline V gene. The CDR3 DNA reads as TGCGCCAGCAGCCAAGATCCTTCAGGAACTGGAAACACCATATATTTT. Translation gives CASSQDPSGTGNTIYF.

The chain joins TRBV7-2 to TRBJ1-2; perhaps TRBD1 as D (6 bases). The CDR3 contains 14 residues. Trimming shortened V by 5 bases and J by 8 bases, and 18 bases separated the two germline ends. Germline V gene sequence: CDR1 SGHTA, CDR2 FQGNSA. The CDR3 loop is CASSALSGARGYTF. In DNA, the CDR3 is TGTGCCAGCAGCGCCCTATCAGGGGCAAGAGGCTACACCTTC. Full variable domain (remainder filled in from reference TRBV7-2 and TRBJ1-2): GAGVSQSPSNKVTEKGKDVELRCDPISGHTALYWYRQSLGQGLEFLIYFQGNSAPDKSGLPSDRFSAERTGGSVSTLTIQRTQQEDSAVYLCASSALSGARGYTFGSGTRLTVV.

This clone came up a few times. This chain joins TRBV30 and TRBJ1-5; no reliable D call. The germline V gene has CDR1 GTSNPN and CDR2 SVGIG (reference sequence). The CDR3 covers 13 residues. Deletions cut 1 base from V and 5 bases from J, with 9 bases between. CDR3 DNA: TGTGCCTGGAGTGCGGGTGTAGATCAGCCCCAGCATTTT. Amino acid sequence: CAWSAGVDQPQHF.

This clone was observed a few times. This rearrangement joins TRBV19 to TRBJ2-1, with a tentative D call TRBD2 (6 bases). The CDR3 has 15 residues. The germline V gene encodes CDR1 LNHDA and CDR2 SQIVND (reference sequence). The V and J ends lost 9 bases and 0 bases respectively, with 15 bases between them. The CDR3 sequence is CASRDSSSSYNEQFF. The DNA for the CDR3 is TGTGCCAGCCGGGACTCTTCTTCCTCCTACAATGAGCAGTTCTTC.

This clone has a handful of counts. The chain uses TRBV7-8 and TRBJ2-1; 10 bases are shared with TRBD2. J lost 1 base, V lost 7 bases, and 13 bases had no gene match. The CDR3 covers 18 residues. Germline-derived CDR1 and CDR2 are SGHVS and FQNEAQ. This chain's CDR3 is CASTSGLAGVVSYNEQFF. The CDR3 nucleotides are TGTGCCAGCACCTCCGGGCTAGCGGGGGTGGTATCCTACAATGAGCAGTTCTTC.

The V gene is TRBV13, the J gene TRBJ1-1; tentatively, D is TRBD1 (5 bases). Deletions cut 7 bases from V and 5 bases from J, with 14 bases between. The CDR3 has 13 residues. Per germline, CDR1 PRHDT and CDR2 FYEKMQ (reference sequence). CDR3 nucleotide sequence: TGTGCCAGCAACTTGCGGGGGGTAACTGAAGCTTTCTTT. Translation: CASNLRGVTEAFF.